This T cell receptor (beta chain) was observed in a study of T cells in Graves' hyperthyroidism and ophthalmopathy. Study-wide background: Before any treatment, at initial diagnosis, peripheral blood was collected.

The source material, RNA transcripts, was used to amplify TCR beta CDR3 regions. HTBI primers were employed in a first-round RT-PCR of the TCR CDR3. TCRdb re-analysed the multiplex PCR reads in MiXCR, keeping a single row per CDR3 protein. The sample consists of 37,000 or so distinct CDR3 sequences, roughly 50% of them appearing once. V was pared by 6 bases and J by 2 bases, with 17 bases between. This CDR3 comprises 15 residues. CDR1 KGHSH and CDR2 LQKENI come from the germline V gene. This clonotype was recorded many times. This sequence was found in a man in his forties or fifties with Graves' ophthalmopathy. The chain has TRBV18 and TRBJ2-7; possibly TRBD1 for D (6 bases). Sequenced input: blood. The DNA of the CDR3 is TGTGCCAGCTCGCCGAGAGGACAGAAAACCTACGAGCAGTACTTC. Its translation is CASSPRGQKTYEQYF.